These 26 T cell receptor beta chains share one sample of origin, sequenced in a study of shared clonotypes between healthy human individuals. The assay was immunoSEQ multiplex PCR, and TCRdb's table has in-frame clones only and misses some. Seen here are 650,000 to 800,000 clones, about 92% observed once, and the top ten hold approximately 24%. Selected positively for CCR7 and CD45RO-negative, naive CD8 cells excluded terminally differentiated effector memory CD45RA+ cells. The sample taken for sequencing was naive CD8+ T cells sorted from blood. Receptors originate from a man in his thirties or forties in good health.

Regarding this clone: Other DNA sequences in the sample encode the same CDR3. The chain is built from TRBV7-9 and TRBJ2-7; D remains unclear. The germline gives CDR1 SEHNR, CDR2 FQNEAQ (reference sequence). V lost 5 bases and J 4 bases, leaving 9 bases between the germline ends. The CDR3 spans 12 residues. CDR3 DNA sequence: TGTGCCAGCAGCGTAGACTCTTACGAGCAGTACTTC. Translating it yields CASSVDSYEQYF.

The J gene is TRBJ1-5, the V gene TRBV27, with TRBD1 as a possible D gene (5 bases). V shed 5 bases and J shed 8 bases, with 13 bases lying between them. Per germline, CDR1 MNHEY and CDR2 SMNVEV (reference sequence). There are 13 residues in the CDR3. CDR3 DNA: TGTGCCAGCAGTCCCGGGGGAGTTGAGCCCCAGCATTTT. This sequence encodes CASSPGGVEPQHF.

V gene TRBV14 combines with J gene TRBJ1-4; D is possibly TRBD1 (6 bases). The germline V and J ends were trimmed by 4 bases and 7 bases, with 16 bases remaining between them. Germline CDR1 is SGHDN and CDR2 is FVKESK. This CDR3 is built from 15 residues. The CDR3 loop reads CASSPLRGGSEKLFF. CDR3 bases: TGTGCCAGCAGCCCTCTGAGGGGGGGCTCTGAAAAACTGTTTTTT.

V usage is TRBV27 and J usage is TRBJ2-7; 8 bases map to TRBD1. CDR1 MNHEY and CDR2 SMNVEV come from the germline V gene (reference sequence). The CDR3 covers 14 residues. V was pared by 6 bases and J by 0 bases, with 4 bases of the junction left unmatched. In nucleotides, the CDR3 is TGTGCCAGCAGGGCGGGACAGGTCTCCTACGAGCAGTACTTC. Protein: CASRAGQVSYEQYF.

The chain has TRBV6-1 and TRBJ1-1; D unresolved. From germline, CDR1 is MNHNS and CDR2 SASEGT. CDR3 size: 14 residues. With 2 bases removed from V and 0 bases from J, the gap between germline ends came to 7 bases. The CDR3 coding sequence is TGTGCCAGCAGTGAAATAAGAATGAACACTGAAGCTTTCTTT. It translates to CASSEIRMNTEAFF.

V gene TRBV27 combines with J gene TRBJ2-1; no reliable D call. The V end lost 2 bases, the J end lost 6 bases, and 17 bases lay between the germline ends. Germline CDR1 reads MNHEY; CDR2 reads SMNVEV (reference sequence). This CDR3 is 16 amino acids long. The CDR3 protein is CASSLTWLVGSNEQFF. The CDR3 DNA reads TGTGCCAGCAGTTTAACATGGCTAGTGGGTTCCAATGAGCAGTTCTTC.

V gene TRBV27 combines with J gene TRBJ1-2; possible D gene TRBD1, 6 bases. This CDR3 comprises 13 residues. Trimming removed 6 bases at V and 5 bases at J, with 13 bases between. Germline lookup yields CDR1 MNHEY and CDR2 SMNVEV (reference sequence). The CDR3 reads CASSRDIGYGYTF. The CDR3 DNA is TGTGCCAGCAGCCGGGACATTGGATATGGCTACACCTTC.

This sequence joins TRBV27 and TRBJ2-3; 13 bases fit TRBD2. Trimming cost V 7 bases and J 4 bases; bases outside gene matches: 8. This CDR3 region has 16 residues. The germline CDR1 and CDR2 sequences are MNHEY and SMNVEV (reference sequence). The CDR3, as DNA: TGTGCCAGCACGTCTGGACTAGCGGGAGTGGCAGATACGCAGTATTTT. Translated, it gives CASTSGLAGVADTQYF.

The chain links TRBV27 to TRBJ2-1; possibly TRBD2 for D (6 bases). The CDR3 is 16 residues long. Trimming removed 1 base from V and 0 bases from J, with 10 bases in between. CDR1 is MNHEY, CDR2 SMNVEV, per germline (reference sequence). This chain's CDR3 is CASSLFAGSSYNEQFF. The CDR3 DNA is TGTGCCAGCAGTTTATTCGCCGGGAGCTCCTACAATGAGCAGTTCTTC.

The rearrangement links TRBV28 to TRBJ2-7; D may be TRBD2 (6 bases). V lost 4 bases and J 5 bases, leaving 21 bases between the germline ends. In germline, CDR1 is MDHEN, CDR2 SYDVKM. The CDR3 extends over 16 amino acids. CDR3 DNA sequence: TGTGCCAGCAGTTCGGGGGTCTATCCACAATTCGACGAGCAGTACTTC. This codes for CASSSGVYPQFDEQYF.

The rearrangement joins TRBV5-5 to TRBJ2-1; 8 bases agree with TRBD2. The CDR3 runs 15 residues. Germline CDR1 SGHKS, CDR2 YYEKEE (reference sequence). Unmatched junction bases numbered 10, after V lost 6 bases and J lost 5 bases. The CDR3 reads CASTLRTSYDNEQFF. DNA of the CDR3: TGTGCCAGCACCTTACGGACTAGCTACGACAATGAGCAGTTCTTC. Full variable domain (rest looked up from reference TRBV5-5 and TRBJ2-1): DAGVTQSPTHLIKTRGQQVTLRCSPISGHKSVSWYQQVLGQGPQFIFQYYEKEERGRGNFPDRFSARQFPNYSSELNVNALLLGDSALYLCASTLRTSYDNEQFFGPGTRLTVL.

CDR3 nucleotides: TGTGCCAGCAGGTACAGAGAGACCCAGTACTTC. Translating gives CASRYRETQYF. This chain links TRBV2 with TRBJ2-5, with D hard to call. In germline, CDR1 is SNHLY, CDR2 FYNNEI. The ends were cut back, 6 bases at V and 4 bases at J, with 6 bases in the middle. The CDR3 totals 11 residues.

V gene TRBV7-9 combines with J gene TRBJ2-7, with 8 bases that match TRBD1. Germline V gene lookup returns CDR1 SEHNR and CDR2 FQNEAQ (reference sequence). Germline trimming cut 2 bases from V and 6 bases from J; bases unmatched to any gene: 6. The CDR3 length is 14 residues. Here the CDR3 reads CASSLTRTGTEQYF. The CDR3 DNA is TGTGCCAGCAGCTTAACACGGACAGGGACCGAGCAGTACTTC.

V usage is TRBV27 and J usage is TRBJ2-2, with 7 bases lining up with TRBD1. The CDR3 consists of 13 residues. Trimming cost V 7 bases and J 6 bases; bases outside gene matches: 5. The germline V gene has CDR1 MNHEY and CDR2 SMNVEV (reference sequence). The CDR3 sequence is CASNPGGSGELFF. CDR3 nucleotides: TGTGCCAGCAACCCAGGGGGATCCGGGGAGCTGTTTTTT.

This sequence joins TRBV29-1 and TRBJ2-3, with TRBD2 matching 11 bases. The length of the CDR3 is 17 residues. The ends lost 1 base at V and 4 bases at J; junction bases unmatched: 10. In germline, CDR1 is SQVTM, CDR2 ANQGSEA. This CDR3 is CSVEGSTSGERSDTQYF. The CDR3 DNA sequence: TGCAGCGTTGAAGGGTCGACTAGCGGGGAAAGGTCAGATACGCAGTATTTT.

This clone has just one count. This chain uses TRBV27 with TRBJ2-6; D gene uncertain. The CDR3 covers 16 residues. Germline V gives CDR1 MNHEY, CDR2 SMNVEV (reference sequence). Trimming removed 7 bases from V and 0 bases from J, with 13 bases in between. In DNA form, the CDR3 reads TGTGCCAGCAAGGTCTATCCTTTCTCTGGGGCCAACGTCCTGACTTTC. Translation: CASKVYPFSGANVLTF.

The CDR3 DNA follows: TGTGCCAGCAGCACTCAACGACAGGGGGAAGAGACCCAGTACTTC. Its protein is CASSTQRQGEETQYF. The rearrangement uses TRBV7-9 and TRBJ2-5; 9 bases line up with TRBD1. The length of the CDR3 is 15 residues. The germline V gene encodes CDR1 SEHNR and CDR2 FQNEAQ (reference sequence). Germline trimming cut 5 bases from V and 3 bases from J; bases unmatched to any gene: 7.

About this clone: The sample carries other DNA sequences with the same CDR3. For the CDR3, the DNA is TGTGCCAGCAGTTTTCTAGTGAACACCGGGGAGCTGTTTTTT. Amino acids: CASSFLVNTGELFF. V and J are TRBV27 and TRBJ2-2; the D is unclear. Germline V CDR1 and CDR2: MNHEY, SMNVEV (reference sequence). This CDR3 region has 14 residues. The ends were cut back, 3 bases at V and 1 base at J, with 6 bases in the middle.

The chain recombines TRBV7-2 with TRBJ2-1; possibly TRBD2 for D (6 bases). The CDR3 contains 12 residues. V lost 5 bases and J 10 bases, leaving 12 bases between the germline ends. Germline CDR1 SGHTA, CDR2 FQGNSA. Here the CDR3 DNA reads TGTGCCAGCAGCCGATTTGGGGGGGAGCAGTTCTTC. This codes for CASSRFGGEQFF.

CDR3 nucleotides: TGTGCCAGCAGCCGCCAACTCGGAAACGAGCAGTACTTC. This translates into CASSRQLGNEQYF. The rearrangement joins TRBV27 to TRBJ2-7; no definite D call. The CDR3 has 13 residues. Per the germline V gene, CDR1 is MNHEY and CDR2 is SMNVEV (reference sequence). Trimming cost V 6 bases and J 5 bases, with 14 bases left between them.

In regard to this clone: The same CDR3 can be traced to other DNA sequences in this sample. CDR3: CASSLENTGELFF. In DNA, the CDR3 is TGTGCCAGCAGCTTAGAGAACACCGGGGAGCTGTTTTTT. V usage is TRBV7-9 and J usage is TRBJ2-2; D call uncertain. Germline CDR1 is SEHNR and CDR2 is FQNEAQ (reference sequence). The V and J ends lost 1 base and 1 base respectively, with 1 base between them. This CDR3 is built from 13 residues.

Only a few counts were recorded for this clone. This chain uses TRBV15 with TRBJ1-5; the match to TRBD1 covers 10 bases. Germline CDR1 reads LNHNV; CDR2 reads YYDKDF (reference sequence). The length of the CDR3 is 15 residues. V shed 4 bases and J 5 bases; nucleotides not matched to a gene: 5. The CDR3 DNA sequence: TGTGCCACCAGCACGGACAGGGGGTACGATCAGCCCCAGCATTTT. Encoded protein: CATSTDRGYDQPQHF.

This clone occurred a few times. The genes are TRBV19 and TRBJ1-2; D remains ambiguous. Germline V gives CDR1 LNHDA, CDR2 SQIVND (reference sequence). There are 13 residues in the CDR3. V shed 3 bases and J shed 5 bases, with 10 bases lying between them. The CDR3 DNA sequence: TGTGCCAGTAGTATCGGAGGGTTATATGGCTACACCTTC. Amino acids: CASSIGGLYGYTF.

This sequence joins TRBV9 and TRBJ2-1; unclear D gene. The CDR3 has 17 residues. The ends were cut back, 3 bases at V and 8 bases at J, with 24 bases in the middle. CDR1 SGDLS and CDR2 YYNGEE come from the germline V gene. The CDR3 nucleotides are TGTGCCAGCAGCGAAGAAGATCCCACCTCGGGCCCTCATGAGCAGTTCTTC. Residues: CASSEEDPTSGPHEQFF. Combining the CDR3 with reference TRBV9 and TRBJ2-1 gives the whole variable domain DSGVTQTPKHLITATGQRVTLRCSPRSGDLSVYWYQQSLDQGLQFLIQYYNGEERAKGNILERFSAQQFPDLHSELNLSSLELGDSALYFCASSEEDPTSGPHEQFFGPGTRLTVL.

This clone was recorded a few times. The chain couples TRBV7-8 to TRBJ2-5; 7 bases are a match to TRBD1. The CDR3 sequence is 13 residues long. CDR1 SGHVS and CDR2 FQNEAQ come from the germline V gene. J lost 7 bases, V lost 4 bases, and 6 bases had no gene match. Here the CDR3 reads CASSSRGSGTQYF. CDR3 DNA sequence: TGTGCCAGCAGCTCCAGGGGGTCCGGGACCCAGTACTTC.

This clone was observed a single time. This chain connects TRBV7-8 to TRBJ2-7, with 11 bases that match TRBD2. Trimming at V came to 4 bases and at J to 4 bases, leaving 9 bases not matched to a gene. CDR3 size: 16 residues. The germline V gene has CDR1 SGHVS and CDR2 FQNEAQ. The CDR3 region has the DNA TGTGCCAGCAGCTCAAGGGCGGGACTAGCGGTTTACGAGCAGTACTTC. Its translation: CASSSRAGLAVYEQYF.